The rows below give T cell receptor beta chains drawn from one sample of a study of response to subunit inactivated influenza vaccine. One entry per CDR3 protein, called by TCRdb with MiXCR from the RT-PCR reads. The table has 590,000 or so distinct CDR3 sequences, 14% seen once. This sample comprised PBMCs from blood, obtained around 14 days before vaccination. The receptors come from a man aged 45 to 65 who received an inactivated influenza vaccine. Each CDR3 is given with its conserved first and last residue. D genes are given only for firm matches. Where a row states a size, it is once, few, many or the class of an expanded clone; other rows omit it.

v_call	clone_size	d_call	j_call	cdr3_nt	cdr3_aa
TRBV18	.	TRBD1	TRBJ2-1	TGTGCCAGCTCATCAGCCAGGGGGCCGGATGAGCAGTTCTTC	CASSSARGPDEQFF
TRBV5-1	many	.	TRBJ2-3	TGCGCCAGCAGCCCCTATGGGACTAGCACAGATACGCAGTATTTT	CASSPYGTSTDTQYF
TRBV19	few	TRBD1	TRBJ2-2	TGTGCCAGTAGTACCGGGACAGGGGTTGTAACCGGGGAGCTGTTTTTT	CASSTGTGVVTGELFF
TRBV11-2	few	TRBD2	TRBJ2-7	TGTGCCAGCAGGAGGATAGCGGGAGTGTCCTACGAGCAGTACTTC	CASRRIAGVSYEQYF
TRBV14	.	TRBD1	TRBJ2-2	TGTGCCAGCAGCCAAGAGCGTGGGACAGGGTACACCGGGGAGCTGTTTTTT	CASSQERGTGYTGELFF
TRBV4-1	few	.	TRBJ2-7	TGCGCCAGCAGCCAAGGCCAGGGGAGGGTCTACGAGCAGTACTTC	CASSQGQGRVYEQYF
TRBV18	.	.	TRBJ2-2	TGTGCCAGCTCACCGCCGGGACATAAGACGAACACCGGGGAGCTGTTTTTT	CASSPPGHKTNTGELFF
TRBV6-1	.	.	TRBJ1-6	TGTGCCAGCAGTGAAACCCCCGGCGGGAATTCACCCCTCCACTTT	CASSETPGGNSPLHF
TRBV4-2	few	.	TRBJ2-2	TGTGCCAGCAGCCAAGATGGGGGCACCGGGGAGCTGTTTTTT	CASSQDGGTGELFF
TRBV9	once	TRBD2	TRBJ2-3	TGTGCCAGCAGCGTAGTTTGTTTAGCGGGCTTACGAGATACGCAGTATTTT	CASSVVCLAGLRDTQYF
TRBV5-1	.	.	TRBJ2-2	TGCGCCAGCAGCGGCACGGGAGACCGGACCGGGGAGCTGTTTTTT	CASSGTGDRTGELFF
TRBV6-1	.	TRBD1	TRBJ2-3	TGTGCCAGCAGGGACAGGGTGAGAGATACGCAGTATTTT	CASRDRVRDTQYF
TRBV20-1	few	.	TRBJ2-1	TGCAGTGCTGCAGGACTCCGGGGGTTAGGGGATGAGCAGTTCTTC	CSAAGLRGLGDEQFF
TRBV28	many	.	TRBJ2-3	TGTGCCAGCAGTTTGCCCCGAGGCGGGGTGGGAACAGATACGCAGTATTTT	CASSLPRGGVGTDTQYF
TRBV12-3/TRBV12-4	few	.	TRBJ2-7	TGTGCCAGCAGTTTCGCAGGGTTTAACGAGCAGTACTTC	CASSFAGFNEQYF
TRBV20-1	.	.	TRBJ2-2	TGCAGTGCTAGCACCGCGGGGAGCGTAAGCGGGGAGCTGTTTTTT	CSASTAGSVSGELFF
TRBV7-2	.	.	TRBJ2-5	TGTGTCAGCAGCTTAGCCGGAGAGACCCAGTACTTC	CVSSLAGETQYF
TRBV7-8	few	.	TRBJ1-1	TGTGCCAGCAGCTTAGCGACTACAGGGTCGGCTTTCTTT	CASSLATTGSAFF
TRBV6-1	once	.	TRBJ2-1	TGTGCCAGCAGCGATCAGGGCAGCTCCTACAATGAGCAGTTCTTC	CASSDQGSSYNEQFF
TRBV11-2	.	TRBD1	TRBJ2-1	TGTGCCAGCAGCGCCGGGACAGGGGGCGCGTCGGTAGAGCAGTTCTTC	CASSAGTGGASVEQFF
TRBV29-1	many	.	TRBJ1-1	TGCAGCGTTGCGGCCCCGAACACTGAAGCTTTCTTT	CSVAAPNTEAFF
TRBV12-3/TRBV12-4	few	.	TRBJ1-5	TGTGCCAGCAGTTTAGCCGGGGTGCTCAGCCAGCCCCAGCATTTT	CASSLAGVLSQPQHF
TRBV5-1	few	.	TRBJ2-3	TGCGCCAGCAGCTTCTCAGCTGGGGGTTTTGGCACAGATACGCAGTATTTT	CASSFSAGGFGTDTQYF
TRBV6-1	many	.	TRBJ2-7	TGTGCCAGCAGTGAAGCGCTTCCGTGGCAGGGATACTACGACGAGCAGTACTTC	CASSEALPWQGYYDEQYF
TRBV7-8	.	.	TRBJ1-1	TGTGCCAGCAGCTTAATGCTGCCGGCGGGAGTTGCCCGTGTGAGCACTGAAGCTTTCTTT	CASSLMLPAGVARVSTEAFF
TRBV5-6	.	.	TRBJ2-5	TGTGCCAGCAGCCGTTCAGAAGAGACCCAGTACTTC	CASSRSEETQYF
TRBV4-1	.	TRBD1	TRBJ1-2	TGCGCCAGCAGCCGAGGACAGGGGAGCGGCTACACCTTC	CASSRGQGSGYTF
TRBV12-3/TRBV12-4	.	.	TRBJ2-2	TGTGCCAGCAGTTTAGGGTCCGGGGGAAGCACCGGGGAGCTGTTTTTT	CASSLGSGGSTGELFF
TRBV7-9	.	TRBD2	TRBJ2-5	TGTGCCAGCAGCCCGGGACTAGCGGGAGGTACAGAGACCCAGTACTTC	CASSPGLAGGTETQYF
TRBV20-1	.	.	TRBJ2-1	TGCAGTGCTAGCGGCACAGGGTCGGCCCAGTTCTTC	CSASGTGSAQFF
TRBV12-3/TRBV12-4	few	.	TRBJ2-2	TGTGCCAGCACCCTGTTCGGGGGGCTGCGGACCGGGGAGCTGTTTTTT	CASTLFGGLRTGELFF
TRBV20-1	.	TRBD2	TRBJ2-7	TGCAGTGCTAGAGGGTGGACTAGCGACACCTACGAGCAGTACTTC	CSARGWTSDTYEQYF
TRBV6-1	.	.	TRBJ2-3	TGTGCCAGCAGAATGGACTTTTCCACAGATACGCAGTATTTT	CASRMDFSTDTQYF
TRBV10-3	few	.	TRBJ2-1	TGTGCCATCAGTGAGTCGATAGGAAATGAGCAGTTCTTC	CAISESIGNEQFF
TRBV5-1	few	TRBD1	TRBJ1-1	TGCGCCAGCAGCCGGGGAGACAGGGACACTGAAGCTTTCTTT	CASSRGDRDTEAFF
TRBV20-1	.	TRBD2	TRBJ2-3	TGCAGTGCCCGCGGGGGGTGGGATACGCAGTATTTT	CSARGGWDTQYF
TRBV29-1	few	TRBD2	TRBJ2-7	TGCAGGATGAACGGGACTAGCGGACCTACCTACGAGCAGTACTTC	CRMNGTSGPTYEQYF